A single sample gave rise to the 8 T cell receptor beta chains below, sequenced in a study of control samples from healthy donors and cancer patients. Assay used: immunoSEQ multiplex PCR; TCRdb lists only in-frame clones, some missing. The sample yields about 190,000 clones, over 80% seen once. The sample was blood. The receptors were sampled from a man aged 30 to 39 in good health.

CDR3 residues: CASSYRGTAYGYTF. DNA for the CDR3: TGTGCCAGCAGTTACCGTGGGACAGCCTATGGCTACACCTTC. The genes are TRBV6-5 and TRBJ1-2; 7 bases line up with TRBD1. Germline CDR1 and CDR2: MNHEY and SVGAGI. The CDR3 spans 14 residues. V lost 2 bases, J lost 4 bases, and 4 bases stayed unmatched.

This chain joins TRBV3-1 (or the pseudogene TRBV3-2) and TRBJ2-7; D may correspond to TRBD1 or TRBD2 (6 bases each). The CDR3 is 14 amino acids. Trimming stripped 0 bases from V and 7 bases from J, with 13 bases between. Germline CDR1 is LGHDT and CDR2 is YNNKEL (reference sequence). The CDR3 sequence: CASSQDSGAREQYF. Written as DNA, the CDR3 is TGTGCCAGCAGCCAAGATTCGGGGGCGCGGGAGCAGTACTTC.

The chain links TRBV4-1 to TRBJ2-6, with D unclear. V was shortened by 4 bases and J by 0 bases, with 13 bases between the two germline ends. This CDR3 region has 17 residues. Germline V CDR1 and CDR2: MGHRA, YSYEKL. The CDR3 is CASSLWKGYSGANVLTF. CDR3 DNA sequence: TGCGCCAGCAGCCTTTGGAAGGGATACTCTGGGGCCAACGTCCTGACTTTC.

The V and J genes are TRBV12-3 or TRBV12-4 and TRBJ2-7; TRBD1 might be the D (6 bases). The CDR3 extends over 13 amino acids. With 6 bases removed from V and 8 bases from J, the gap between germline ends came to 17 bases. The CDR3 DNA follows: TGTGCCAGCAGCCGGGACAAGGGCTTGCAGCAGTACTTC. Its protein is CASSRDKGLQQYF.

The chain carries TRBV24-1 and TRBJ2-3; D is unclear. The CDR3 totals 14 residues. CDR1 and CDR2 (germline): KGHDR, SFDVKD. Trimming removed 3 bases from V and 1 base from J, with 7 bases in between. The CDR3 sequence: CATSDTVGTDTQYF. CDR3 DNA: TGTGCCACCAGTGATACCGTCGGCACAGATACGCAGTATTTT.

The table lists this clone with a few counts. The J gene is TRBJ2-1, the V gene TRBV7-9, with 9 bases identical to TRBD1. The junction had 8 bases not matched to a gene; V was cut back by 4 bases and J by 10 bases. This CDR3 is built from 14 residues. Germline CDR1 is SEHNR and CDR2 is FQNEAQ (reference sequence). The CDR3 loop is CASSSDRGIVEQFF. CDR3 bases: TGTGCCAGCAGCTCGGACAGGGGTATCGTGGAGCAGTTCTTC.

In this sample, this clone turned up once. The CDR3 reads CASSQEAYSPLHF. The CDR3 DNA follows: TGTGCCAGCAGCCAAGAAGCGTATTCACCCCTCCACTTT. The J gene is TRBJ1-6, the V gene TRBV14; D remains ambiguous. CDR3 length equals 13 residues. Germline V gene lookup returns CDR1 SGHDN and CDR2 FVKESK. V lost 0 bases and J 8 bases, leaving 5 bases between the germline ends.

V gene TRBV2 combines with J gene TRBJ2-1; D perhaps matches TRBD1 (5 bases). CDR1 is SNHLY, CDR2 FYNNEI, per germline. Between the trimmed V and J ends, which lost 10 bases and 3 bases, there was a span of 10 bases. The CDR3 length is 12 residues. CDR3 protein: CATEDSYNEQFF. CDR3 DNA sequence: TGTGCCACCGAAGACAGCTACAATGAGCAGTTCTTC.